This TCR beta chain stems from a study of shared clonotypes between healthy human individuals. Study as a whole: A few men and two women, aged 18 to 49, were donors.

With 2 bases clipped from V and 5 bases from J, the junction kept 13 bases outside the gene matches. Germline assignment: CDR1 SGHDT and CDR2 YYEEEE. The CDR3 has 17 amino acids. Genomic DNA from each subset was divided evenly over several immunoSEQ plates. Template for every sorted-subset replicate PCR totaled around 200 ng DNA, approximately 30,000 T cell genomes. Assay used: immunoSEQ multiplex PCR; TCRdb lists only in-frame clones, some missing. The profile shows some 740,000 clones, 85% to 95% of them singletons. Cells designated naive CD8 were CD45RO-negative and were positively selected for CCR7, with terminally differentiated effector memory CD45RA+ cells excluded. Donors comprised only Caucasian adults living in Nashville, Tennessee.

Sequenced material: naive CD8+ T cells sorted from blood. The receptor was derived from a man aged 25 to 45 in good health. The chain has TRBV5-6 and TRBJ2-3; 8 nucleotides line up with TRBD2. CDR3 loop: CASSLRGSGTRGDTQYF. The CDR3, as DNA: TGTGCCAGCAGCTTAAGAGGTTCAGGGACTAGGGGAGATACGCAGTATTTT.